The TCR beta chain described here comes from a study of cytomegalovirus exposure and HLA in healthy donors. Whole-study results and caveats: As a later analysis showed, several of the most significant clusters appeared to be linked to common viral pathogens. According to an earlier analysis, most TCR beta V segments yielded productive rearrangements about 87% or about 30% of the time. In presence/absence analyses, roughly uniform sequencing depth across donors was assumed.

This clone was seen only a few times. Its antigen is undetermined. PCR used 60 Vbeta primers and 13 Jbeta primers. Only in-frame clones appear in the TCRdb table, and some are missing; sequencing was by immunoSEQ multiplex PCR. This sample has about 140,000 clones; about 80% occur once, and the top ten carry approximately 15%. The sample taken for sequencing was PBMCs. The TCR comes from a woman aged 40 to 50 in good health and CMV-seronegative.

Here the CDR3 DNA reads TGTGCCAGCAGCGACCGGAACCGGGACGGGACTCTTGGCTACACCTTC. Its translation is CASSDRNRDGTLGYTF. V usage is TRBV11-3 and J usage is TRBJ1-2, with a possible D match to TRBD1 (5 bases). Germline CDR1 and CDR2: SGHNT and YENEEA. With 5 bases removed from V and 7 bases from J, the gap between germline ends came to 23 bases. This CDR3 comprises 16 residues.